Below, 3 T cell receptor beta chains from the same sample are listed, as sequenced in a study of chronic HIV infection and antiretroviral therapy (dated by TCRdb to between 2015 and 2017). Library creation used 5' RACE. Instrument used: Illumina MiSeq. The raw public reads went through TCRdb reprocessing: fastp at Q25, MiXCR clone calling, in-frame beta chains kept. Here each entry gathers all rows of one CDR3 protein and keeps the most common genes and DNA. The sample includes more than 40,000 distinct CDR3 sequences, with about 18% observed a single time. The top ten clones comprise approximately 3% of the sample. The sample was peripheral blood. Receptors were obtained from an adult who had HIV and had not received antiretroviral therapy, or was an uninfected healthy control (not recorded which).

J is TRBJ2-3 and V is TRBV5-1; TRBD2 matches 14 bases. The CDR3 length is 16 residues. The ends lost 3 bases at V and 4 bases at J; junction bases unmatched: 4. Germline V CDR1 and CDR2: SGHRS, YFSETQ. The DNA of the CDR3 is TGCGCCAGCAGCTGGGGGACTAGCGGGAGTGCAGATACGCAGTATTTT. It yields the protein CASSWGTSGSADTQYF.

The rearrangement joins TRBV11-2 to TRBJ1-1; no firm D call. Deletions cut 5 bases from V and 4 bases from J, with 14 bases between. This CDR3 has 14 residues. Germline V gives CDR1 SGHAT, CDR2 FQNNGV. CDR3 DNA sequence: TGTGCCAGCAGCACTTCACCTTCCGGCACTGAAGCTTTCTTT. Its protein is CASSTSPSGTEAFF. Full variable domain (rest looked up from reference TRBV11-2 and TRBJ1-1): EAGVAQSPRYKIIEKRQSVAFWCNPISGHATLYWYQQILGQGPKLLIQFQNNGVVDDSQLPKDRFSAERLKGVDSTLKIQPAKLEDSAVYLCASSTSPSGTEAFFGQGTRLTVV.

The chain uses TRBV19 and TRBJ1-2; TRBD1 aligns across 9 bases. The CDR3 is 14 amino acids. The V and J ends lost 5 bases and 4 bases, in that order; junction bases with no gene match: 5. CDR1 and CDR2 (germline): LNHDA, SQIVND (reference sequence). The CDR3 reads CASSAGTGPYGYTF. As DNA, the CDR3 is TGTGCCAGTAGTGCAGGGACAGGGCCCTATGGCTACACCTTC. The complete variable domain, with remaining parts taken from reference TRBV19 and TRBJ1-2, reads DGGITQSPKYLFRKEGQNVTLSCEQNLNHDAMYWYRQDPGQGLRLIYYSQIVNDFQKGDIAEGYSVSREKKESFPLTVTSAQKNPTAFYLCASSAGTGPYGYTFGSGTRLTVV.